Each of the 25 T cell receptor beta chains below was sequenced from the same sample in a study of T cell changes during pregnancy in multiple sclerosis (dated by TCRdb to between 2018 and 2020). The method was the immunoSEQ multiplex PCR assay. The immuneACCESS repertoire file appears here via TCRdb, limited to in-frame rearrangements. These files lack a portion of the clones; in checked studies, under half of the deficit traces to unresolved V genes, and the cause of the others is not known. Recorded for this sample are fewer than 75,000 clones; 91% of them occurred a single time. The top ten clonotypes cover less than 6% of the sample. The sequences come from CD8+ T cells from peripheral blood mononuclear cells, collected before pregnancy. The source of these receptors is a female donor with multiple sclerosis, enrolled in a pregnancy study.

This clone was observed once. The chain employs TRBV10-2 and TRBJ1-1; the D gene is possibly TRBD1 (6 bases). V gave up 4 bases and J gave up 1 base, with 16 bases separating them. CDR3 length: 16 amino acids. CDR1 is WSHSY, CDR2 SAAADI, per germline. CDR3: CASSARGTGPNTEAFF. CDR3 nucleotide sequence: TGCGCCAGCAGTGCAAGGGGGACGGGACCGAACACTGAAGCTTTCTTT.

The chain joins TRBV7-7 to TRBJ2-2; TRBD2 aligns across 10 bases. Looked up from germline, CDR1 is SSHAT and CDR2 is FNYEAQ (reference sequence). This CDR3 is 14 amino acids long. The CDR3 DNA follows: TGTGCTAGCGGGCTAGCGGGAGACACCGGGGAGCTGTTTTTT. Encoded protein: CASGLAGDTGELFF.

V usage is TRBV27 and J usage is TRBJ2-3; TRBD2 matches 12 bases. This CDR3 comprises 16 residues. V was clipped by 2 bases and J by 3 bases; unmatched bases: 3. CDR1 is MNHEY, CDR2 SMNVEV, per germline (reference sequence). CDR3: CASSLLAGGPTDTQYF. CDR3 nucleotides: TGTGCCAGCAGTTTACTAGCGGGGGGGCCGACAGATACGCAGTATTTT.

V usage is TRBV27 and J usage is TRBJ1-4, with a tentative D call TRBD1 (6 bases). Trimming removed 3 bases at V and 2 bases at J, with 10 bases between. The CDR3 is 15 amino acids. Germline CDR1 reads MNHEY; CDR2 reads SMNVEV (reference sequence). The CDR3 DNA reads TGTGCCAGCAGTTTGCTGGGGGCCACTAATGAAAAACTGTTTTTT. Its protein is CASSLLGATNEKLFF.

The rearrangement joins TRBV6-6 to TRBJ1-5; 8 positions match TRBD1. The trim removed 6 bases at V and 4 bases at J, leaving 2 bases unmatched. This CDR3 is 13 amino acids long. Germline loops: CDR1 MNHNY, CDR2 SVGAGI (reference sequence). CDR3 protein: CASRRTGNQPQHF. DNA of the CDR3: TGTGCCAGCAGGAGGACAGGGAATCAGCCCCAGCATTTT.

This chain connects TRBV6-5 to TRBJ1-4, with 12 bases identical to TRBD1. Germline loops: CDR1 MNHEY, CDR2 SVGAGI. V shed 4 bases, J shed 6 bases, and the junction held 3 bases outside the gene matches. This CDR3 is 15 amino acids long. In DNA, the CDR3 is TGTGCCAGCAGTTTGGGGACAGGGGGCTATGAAAAACTGTTTTTT. Its protein is CASSLGTGGYEKLFF.

V gene TRBV15 combines with J gene TRBJ1-1; the D is unclear. Trimming stripped 0 bases from V and 9 bases from J, with 11 bases between. The CDR3 is 13 amino acids. Germline V lookup: CDR1 LNHNV, CDR2 YYDKDF (reference sequence). The CDR3 sequence is CATSRDTAWQAFF. CDR3 nucleotide sequence: TGTGCCACCAGCAGAGATACAGCTTGGCAAGCTTTCTTT.

The CDR3 DNA sequence: TGTGCCAGCAGTGAAATCGTAGGGGGGGGCGACGGGGAGCTGTTTTTT. It encodes CASSEIVGGGDGELFF. The chain combines TRBV6-1 with TRBJ2-2, with D maybe TRBD2 (7 bases). The CDR3 consists of 16 residues. V lost 2 bases and J 7 bases, leaving 17 bases between the germline ends. Germline assignment: CDR1 MNHNS and CDR2 SASEGT.

V and J are TRBV6-6 and TRBJ1-2; 7 nucleotides line up with TRBD1. V shed 6 bases, J shed 4 bases, and the junction held 8 bases outside the gene matches. The germline gives CDR1 MNHNY, CDR2 SVGAGI (reference sequence). The CDR3 runs 14 residues. In nucleotides, the CDR3 is TGTGCCAGCAGCCGCCCGGGACAGAGCTATGGCTACACCTTC. Residues: CASSRPGQSYGYTF.

Remarks on this clone: One junction end does not reproduce the germline sequence, and a read error may be involved. The chain couples TRBV15 to TRBJ2-5, with D possibly TRBD1 on 7 matching bases. The CDR3 spans 18 residues. Germline V gives CDR1 LNHNV, CDR2 YYDKDF (reference sequence). CDR3 bases: TGTGCCGCCAGCAGAGATTCGGAGGGGGCCCCGGCCCAAGAGACCCAGTACTTC. Protein product: CAASRDSEGAPAQETQYF.

The genes are TRBV7-6 and TRBJ2-3, with D possibly being TRBD1 (6 bases). V was cut by 6 bases and J by 10 bases, with 14 bases left in between. CDR1 and CDR2 (germline): SGHVS, FNYEAQ. CDR3 length: 12 residues. DNA for the CDR3: TGTGCCAGCAGTCCTGGGGCAGGGGCGCAGTATTTT. Its protein is CASSPGAGAQYF.

This chain connects TRBV19 to TRBJ2-5; TRBD1 matches at 7 bases. The CDR3 consists of 16 residues. V was pared by 7 bases and J by 4 bases, with 15 bases of the junction left unmatched. The germline CDR1 and CDR2 sequences are LNHDA and SQIVND (reference sequence). The CDR3 region is CASNEGGRLGGETQYF. CDR3 bases: TGTGCCAGTAATGAAGGGGGCAGATTGGGTGGAGAGACCCAGTACTTC.

The chain links TRBV6-6 to TRBJ1-6; D is possibly TRBD1 (6 bases). The V gene lost 0 bases and the J gene lost 9 bases, with 15 bases spanning the gap. The CDR3 is 16 amino acids. Germline CDR1 MNHNY, CDR2 SVGAGI (reference sequence). The CDR3 sequence is CASSYSTGRSSSPLHF. Written as DNA, the CDR3 is TGTGCCAGCAGTTACTCAACAGGGCGCTCTAGTTCACCCCTCCACTTT.

This clone was seen a few times. The CDR3 bases are TGTGCCAGCAGCTACATCGGGGGGCTTACTGAAGCTTTCTTT. Translating it yields CASSYIGGLTEAFF. The chain recombines TRBV13 with TRBJ1-1, with D tentatively TRBD1 (6 bases). V lost 4 bases and J 5 bases, leaving 14 bases between the germline ends. Germline-derived CDR1 and CDR2 are PRHDT and FYEKMQ (reference sequence). The CDR3 covers 14 residues.

The chain has TRBV27 and TRBJ1-6; D perhaps matches TRBD1 (6 bases). The V gene lost 5 bases and the J gene lost 7 bases, with 15 bases spanning the gap. The germline V gene encodes CDR1 MNHEY and CDR2 SMNVEV (reference sequence). This CDR3 has 15 residues. CDR3 DNA sequence: TGTGCCAGCAGTGGGAATGGGGGCCTAAATTCACCCCTCCACTTT. Amino acid sequence: CASSGNGGLNSPLHF.

The gene calls are TRBV29-1 and TRBJ2-4, with D possibly TRBD1 on 5 matching bases. V dropped 7 bases and J dropped 3 bases, with 19 bases sitting between them. Germline V gene data show CDR1 as SQVTM and CDR2 as ANQGSEA. CDR3 length: 15 amino acids. CDR3 protein: CSAGDGALGKNIQYF. CDR3 DNA sequence: TGCAGCGCTGGGGATGGGGCGTTGGGCAAAAACATTCAGTACTTC.

The V call is TRBV6-5, the J call TRBJ1-1; D perhaps matches TRBD1 (6 bases). V gave up 2 bases and J gave up 4 bases, with 14 bases separating them. The germline gives CDR1 MNHEY, CDR2 SVGAGI. The CDR3 totals 15 residues. CDR3 loop: CASSYDRDMGTEAFF. Written as DNA, the CDR3 is TGTGCCAGCAGTTACGATAGGGACATGGGCACTGAAGCTTTCTTT.

The rearrangement uses TRBV30 and TRBJ2-7; tentative D call: TRBD1 (6 bases). The germline V gene encodes CDR1 GTSNPN and CDR2 SVGIG (reference sequence). The V end was cut by 1 base, the J end by 2 bases, with 9 bases between. The CDR3 runs to 13 residues. The CDR3 spells CAWSGDRTYEQYF. The CDR3, as DNA: TGTGCCTGGAGTGGTGACAGGACCTACGAGCAGTACTTC.

This chain links TRBV4-1 with TRBJ1-5, with TRBD1 matching 8 bases. The V gene end was trimmed by 4 bases and the J gene end by 0 bases; junction bases not matched to a gene: 5. Looked up from germline, CDR1 is MGHRA and CDR2 is YSYEKL. The CDR3 runs to 16 residues. CDR3 in amino acids: CASSPGQEYSNQPQHF. CDR3 bases: TGCGCCAGCAGCCCGGGACAGGAATATAGCAATCAGCCCCAGCATTTT.

The chain recombines TRBV14 with TRBJ2-7; weak D call: TRBD1 (6 bases). The CDR3 consists of 17 residues. CDR1 SGHDN and CDR2 FVKESK come from the germline V gene. Trimming took off 0 bases at V and 2 bases at J, with 17 bases between the two ends. The CDR3 DNA reads TGTGCCAGCAGCCAAGATCACGTGGCAGGGGTCACCTACGAGCAGTACTTC. Protein sequence: CASSQDHVAGVTYEQYF.

The genes are TRBV27 and TRBJ2-7; 9 bases match TRBD2. V was clipped by 10 bases and J by 4 bases; unmatched bases: 14. Germline-derived CDR1 and CDR2 are MNHEY and SMNVEV (reference sequence). The CDR3 loop spans 15 amino acids. CDR3 DNA: TGTGCCACCCGACAGGGTCTAGCGGGGACTTACGAGCAGTACTTC. Amino acids: CATRQGLAGTYEQYF.

The chain uses TRBV7-8 and TRBJ2-5; no firm D call. Per the germline V gene, CDR1 is SGHVS and CDR2 is FQNEAQ. The CDR3 has 14 amino acids. Between the trimmed V and J ends, which lost 2 bases and 2 bases, there was a span of 9 bases. The CDR3 DNA reads as TGTGCCAGCAGCTTACTGAGGTCTCAAGAGACCCAGTACTTC. Its protein product is CASSLLRSQETQYF.

This rearrangement joins TRBV14 to TRBJ2-7; D may be TRBD2 (5 bases). Germline assignment: CDR1 SGHDN and CDR2 FVKESK. With 0 bases removed from V and 2 bases from J, the gap between germline ends came to 14 bases. The CDR3 sequence is 16 residues long. CDR3 sequence: CASSQDRGPKAYEQYF. The CDR3 DNA follows: TGTGCCAGCAGCCAAGATAGAGGGCCGAAAGCCTACGAGCAGTACTTC.

This clone appeared a single time. This rearrangement joins TRBV2 to TRBJ2-7; no definite D call. Germline CDR1 SNHLY, CDR2 FYNNEI. Trimming stripped 3 bases from V and 6 bases from J, with 6 bases between. The CDR3 spans 11 residues. CDR3 in DNA: TGTGCCAGCAGTGACCCCCTCGAGCAGTACTTC. It is translated as CASSDPLEQYF.

Turning to this clone: The junction shows a germline mismatch at one end, possibly a read error. The chain recombines TRBV5-8 with TRBJ1-4; the match to TRBD1 covers 9 bases. From germline, CDR1 is SGHTS and CDR2 YDEGEE. This CDR3 has 12 residues. CDR3 DNA: TGTGCCAGCAGCCCCAGGACAGGGGCCAGGAGTTGG. Amino acids: CASSPRTGARSW.